One and the same sample provided the 30 T cell receptor beta chains below, sequenced in a study of T cell responses to AZD1222 COVID-19 vaccine (dated by TCRdb to about 2021). The receptor library was made with the immunoSEQ multiplex PCR assay. TCRdb holds this immuneACCESS table with in-frame rearrangements only. Some clones are missing; in checked studies, unresolved V genes explain under half, and the rest has no known cause. This sample has 40,000 to 55,000 clones in its table, and less than 95% of those were observed once. Of the sample, roughly 35% falls within the top ten clones. The time point label here, explained by the study, means: about 28 days (+/-7) after the second vaccine dose. The source material was peripheral blood, sampled 28 days after the second AZD1222 dose. These receptor sequences come from an adult who received the AZD1222 COVID-19 vaccine.

V gene TRBV5-4 combines with J gene TRBJ2-7, with 12 positions matching TRBD1. CDR3 length equals 15 residues. V lost 3 bases to trimming and J lost 7 bases; unmatched junction nucleotides: 8. Germline V gives CDR1 SGHNT, CDR2 YYREEE (reference sequence). DNA for the CDR3: TGTGCCAGCAGCTCGGGACAGGGGGCTCTGAGGGAGCAGTACTTC. Translating it yields CASSSGQGALREQYF.

This clone was observed a single time. This chain uses TRBV19 with TRBJ1-2; D is unclear. Germline V gives CDR1 LNHDA, CDR2 SQIVND (reference sequence). V lost 3 bases and J 6 bases, leaving 14 bases between the germline ends. CDR3 length equals 14 residues. As DNA, the CDR3 is TGTGCCAGTAGTATGAACCGGGATAGGGATGGCTACACCTTC. Translating gives CASSMNRDRDGYTF.

V is TRBV25-1 and J is TRBJ2-5, with 8 bases identical to TRBD2. CDR3 length equals 18 residues. Germline V gene data show CDR1 as MGHDK and CDR2 as SYGVNS. Trimming at V came to 4 bases and at J to 5 bases, leaving 18 bases not matched to a gene. CDR3 sequence: CASSASLTGTRSSETQYF. The CDR3 DNA follows: TGTGCCAGCAGTGCATCTCTTACCGGGACTAGGTCTAGTGAGACCCAGTACTTC.

The rearrangement uses TRBV5-4 and TRBJ2-3; 9 bases are a match to TRBD2. J lost 5 bases, V lost 5 bases, and 12 bases had no gene match. CDR1 is SGHNT and CDR2 is YYREEE in the germline V gene (reference sequence). The CDR3 contains 16 residues. The CDR3 here is CASRKGGGARIDTQYF. The DNA for the CDR3 is TGTGCCAGCAGGAAGGGCGGGGGGGCCCGTATAGATACGCAGTATTTT.

The gene calls are TRBV2 and TRBJ2-5, with a weak D call TRBD2 (5 bases). V was cut by 7 bases and J by 2 bases, with 11 bases left in between. Germline V gene data show CDR1 as SNHLY and CDR2 as FYNNEI. The CDR3 has 13 residues. Here the CDR3 reads CASTRTFQETQYF. CDR3 nucleotide sequence: TGTGCCAGCACCCGGACTTTTCAAGAGACCCAGTACTTC.

This chain links TRBV11-3 with TRBJ2-2; TRBD1 matches at 7 bases. The V gene's germline CDR1 is SGHNT and CDR2 YENEEA. The trim removed 1 base at V and 2 bases at J, leaving 4 bases unmatched. CDR3 size: 16 residues. CDR3 nucleotide sequence: TGTGCCAGCAGCTTAGCTGACAGGGTTAACACCGGGGAGCTGTTTTTT. This sequence encodes CASSLADRVNTGELFF.

The rearrangement joins TRBV7-9 to TRBJ1-5, with D possibly TRBD1 on 6 matching bases. Trimming removed 5 bases from V and 0 bases from J, with 20 bases in between. The CDR3 has 18 residues. CDR1 and CDR2 (germline): SEHNR, FQNEAQ (reference sequence). The CDR3 protein is CASSVEGGEVNSNQPQHF. CDR3 nucleotide sequence: TGTGCCAGCAGCGTTGAGGGGGGCGAGGTCAATAGCAATCAGCCCCAGCATTTT. The full variable domain, with the rest looked up from reference TRBV7-9 and TRBJ1-5, is DTGVSQNPRHKITKRGQNVTFRCDPISEHNRLYWYRQTLGQGPEFLTYFQNEAQLEKSRLLSDRFSAERPKGSFSTLEIQRTEQGDSAMYLCASSVEGGEVNSNQPQHFGDGTRLSIL.

This clone is a singleton in its sample. V and J are TRBV2 and TRBJ2-3; tentatively, D is TRBD1 or TRBD2 (6 bases each). The germline CDR1 and CDR2 sequences are SNHLY and FYNNEI. V was trimmed by 8 bases and J by 6 bases, leaving 21 bases between them. CDR3 length: 15 amino acids. Here the CDR3 reads CASGGRGILKDTQYF. For the CDR3, the DNA is TGTGCCAGCGGGGGGCGGGGTATACTCAAGGATACGCAGTATTTT. The full variable domain, completed using reference TRBV2 and TRBJ2-3, is EPEVTQTPSHQVTQMGQEVILRCVPISNHLYFYWYRQILGQKVEFLVSFYNNEISEKSEIFDDQFSVERPDGSNFTLKIRSTKLEDSAMYFCASGGRGILKDTQYFGPGTRLTVL.

The V call is TRBV3-1 (or the pseudogene TRBV3-2), the J call TRBJ1-1; TRBD1 matches 7 bases. The CDR3 extends over 14 amino acids. Per the germline V gene, CDR1 is LGHDT and CDR2 is YNNKEL (reference sequence). Trimming took 1 base from V and 5 from J; bases not matched to a gene: 4. CDR3 protein: CASSQATGITEAFF. DNA for the CDR3: TGTGCCAGCAGCCAAGCGACAGGGATAACTGAAGCTTTCTTT.

The V and J genes are TRBV7-8 and TRBJ1-5, with D uncertain. CDR1 and CDR2 from the germline V gene are SGHVS and FQNEAQ. This CDR3 has 16 amino acids. V gave up 4 bases and J gave up 2 bases, with 15 bases separating them. As DNA, the CDR3 is TGTGCCAGCAGCTCGCTGAGGGTTTTGCGCAATCAGCCCCAGCATTTT. Translating gives CASSSLRVLRNQPQHF. The complete variable domain, with remaining parts taken from reference TRBV7-8 and TRBJ1-5, reads GAGVSQSPRYKVAKRGQDVALRCDPISGHVSLFWYQQALGQGPEFLTYFQNEAQLDKSGLPSDRFFAERPEGSVSTLKIQRTQQEDSAVYLCASSSLRVLRNQPQHFGDGTRLSIL.

This chain uses TRBV10-1 with TRBJ2-7; D might be TRBD2 (6 bases). The CDR3 spans 14 residues. The V and J ends lost 4 bases and 5 bases respectively, with 15 bases between them. CDR1 and CDR2 from the germline V gene are WNHNN and SYGVQD (reference sequence). The CDR3: CASSAPGLPNEQYF. The CDR3 coding sequence is TGCGCCAGCAGTGCACCGGGACTCCCTAACGAGCAGTACTTC.

CDR3 region: CASSAGSIRAGYTF. In DNA, the CDR3 is TGTGCCAGCAGCGCTGGAAGTATTAGGGCCGGCTACACCTTC. This chain connects TRBV5-8 to TRBJ1-2; D is undetermined. The CDR3 consists of 14 residues. CDR1 and CDR2 (germline): SGHTS, YDEGEE. Trimming removed 4 bases at V and 8 bases at J, with 18 bases between.

This chain joins TRBV6-1 and TRBJ2-2, with 11 bases that match TRBD2. Trimming at V came to 4 bases and at J to 0 bases, leaving 10 bases not matched to a gene. The CDR3 is made up of 19 amino acids. Germline loops: CDR1 MNHNS, CDR2 SASEGT. This chain's CDR3 is CASSAGLAGGFANTGELFF. The CDR3 DNA sequence: TGTGCCAGCAGTGCTGGCCTAGCGGGGGGCTTCGCGAACACCGGGGAGCTGTTTTTT.

V is TRBV30 and J is TRBJ1-5; TRBD1 might be the D (6 bases). Trimming shortened V by 4 bases and J by 6 bases, and 13 bases separated the two germline ends. Germline CDR1 is GTSNPN and CDR2 is SVGIG (reference sequence). The CDR3 runs 13 residues. The CDR3 region is CAWKGGFGQPQHF. In DNA, the CDR3 is TGTGCCTGGAAAGGGGGGTTCGGTCAGCCCCAGCATTTT.

This chain joins TRBV4-2 and TRBJ2-7; no clear D gene. V dropped 1 base and J dropped 3 bases, with 10 bases sitting between them. The CDR3 runs to 14 residues. Germline CDR1 reads LGHNA; CDR2 reads YNFKEQ. In DNA form, the CDR3 reads TGTGCCAGCAGCCAAGTGGTACAGCACTACGAGCAGTACTTC. Translating gives CASSQVVQHYEQYF.

The rearrangement uses TRBV9 and TRBJ2-1; 7 bases are shared with TRBD1. The germline gives CDR1 SGDLS, CDR2 YYNGEE. With V trimmed by 1 base and J by 9 bases, 13 bases remained unmatched. The CDR3 is 16 residues long. CDR3 protein: CASSVTIATGAVEQFF. In nucleotides, the CDR3 is TGTGCCAGCAGCGTAACGATCGCCACAGGGGCCGTTGAGCAGTTCTTC.

V usage is TRBV29-1 and J usage is TRBJ1-1, with 10 bases that match TRBD1. The CDR3 consists of 14 residues. V shed 0 bases, J shed 4 bases, and the junction held 2 bases outside the gene matches. Germline CDR1 reads SQVTM; CDR2 reads ANQGSEA. The CDR3 nucleotides read TGCAGCGTTGAAGATTGGACAGGGGGCACTGAAGCTTTCTTT. This translates into CSVEDWTGGTEAFF.

The chain links TRBV10-1 to TRBJ1-1; 7 bases agree with TRBD1. CDR3 length: 12 residues. The V gene's germline CDR1 is WNHNN and CDR2 SYGVQD (reference sequence). The V gene end was trimmed by 3 bases and the J gene end by 10 bases; junction bases not matched to a gene: 5. Here the CDR3 reads CASSDQGGIAFF. Here the CDR3 DNA reads TGCGCCAGCAGTGACCAGGGGGGTATAGCTTTCTTT.

The chain links TRBV7-2 to TRBJ1-4; 7 positions match TRBD1. Germline CDR1 and CDR2: SGHTA and FQGNSA. The CDR3 is made up of 14 amino acids. V was clipped by 3 bases and J by 8 bases; unmatched bases: 6. This CDR3 is CASSLTGSEEKLFF. CDR3 DNA sequence: TGTGCCAGCAGCTTGACAGGGAGCGAGGAAAAACTGTTTTTT.

This chain joins TRBV3-1 (or the pseudogene TRBV3-2) and TRBJ2-7, with 10 bases that match TRBD2. Trimming cost V 5 bases and J 4 bases; bases outside gene matches: 5. CDR3 size: 14 residues. The germline V gene encodes CDR1 LGHDT and CDR2 YNNKEL (reference sequence). For the CDR3, the DNA is TGTGCCAGCAGCTTTAGCGGGGGGCTTTACGAGCAGTACTTC. Translating it yields CASSFSGGLYEQYF.

This clone was seen a few times. The chain links TRBV5-4 to TRBJ2-7; D perhaps matches TRBD2 (5 bases). The CDR3 consists of 13 residues. Germline V gene sequence: CDR1 SGHNT, CDR2 YYREEE (reference sequence). Trimming shortened V by 2 bases and J by 12 bases, and 18 bases separated the two germline ends. CDR3 coding DNA: TGTGCCAGCAGCTTAGATGGACTCCAAAGGCGGTACTTC. As protein: CASSLDGLQRRYF.

The CDR3 protein is CASSRLLRQGDNEQFF. Here the CDR3 DNA reads TGTGCCAGCAGTCGCCTTCTCCGACAGGGAGACAATGAGCAGTTCTTC. V gene TRBV7-9 combines with J gene TRBJ2-1; 7 nucleotides match TRBD1. CDR1 is SEHNR and CDR2 is FQNEAQ in the germline V gene (reference sequence). CDR3 size: 16 residues. V shed 6 bases, J shed 5 bases, and the junction held 13 bases outside the gene matches.

The V and J genes are TRBV4-3 and TRBJ1-6; D call uncertain. CDR1 is LGHNA, CDR2 YSLEER, per germline. This CDR3 comprises 15 residues. Between the trimmed V and J ends, which lost 0 bases and 10 bases, there was a span of 13 bases. The CDR3 loop is CASSQDNPDYSPLHF. CDR3 sequence (DNA): TGCGCCAGCAGCCAAGACAACCCAGATTACTCACCCCTCCACTTT.

V and J are TRBV7-8 and TRBJ2-7; 10 nucleotides line up with TRBD1. Germline trimming cut 2 bases from V and 7 bases from J; bases unmatched to any gene: 8. Germline CDR1 is SGHVS and CDR2 is FQNEAQ. The CDR3 length is 15 residues. The CDR3 coding sequence is TGTGCCAGCAGCTTAACCGGGACAGGGGTTTATGAGCAGTACTTC. As protein: CASSLTGTGVYEQYF. Combining the CDR3 with reference TRBV7-8 and TRBJ2-7 gives the whole variable domain GAGVSQSPRYKVAKRGQDVALRCDPISGHVSLFWYQQALGQGPEFLTYFQNEAQLDKSGLPSDRFFAERPEGSVSTLKIQRTQQEDSAVYLCASSLTGTGVYEQYFGPGTRLTVT.

This clone was counted once. The genes are TRBV11-3 and TRBJ2-1; TRBD1 aligns across 8 bases. V was pared by 5 bases and J by 8 bases, with 11 bases of the junction left unmatched. CDR1 is SGHNT and CDR2 is YENEEA in the germline V gene. CDR3 length equals 15 residues. The CDR3: CASSGQGFGWDEQFF. DNA of the CDR3: TGTGCCAGCAGCGGACAGGGTTTTGGGTGGGATGAGCAGTTCTTC.

This chain uses TRBV6-2 or TRBV6-3 with TRBJ1-2, with a tentative D call TRBD1 (5 bases). The CDR3 consists of 12 residues. From germline, CDR1 is MNHEY and CDR2 SVGEGT. The V gene lost 5 bases and the J gene lost 4 bases, with 8 bases spanning the gap. The CDR3 region has the DNA TGTGCCAGCAGTAAGACAGCCTATGGCTACACCTTC. It is translated as CASSKTAYGYTF.

V usage is TRBV7-2 and J usage is TRBJ1-4; no clear D gene. CDR3 length equals 15 residues. CDR1 and CDR2 from the germline V gene are SGHTA and FQGNSA. V shed 1 base and J shed 0 bases, with 6 bases lying between them. The CDR3 DNA follows: TGTGCCAGCAGCTTAGACGGGACAACTAATGAAAAACTGTTTTTT. This codes for CASSLDGTTNEKLFF.

V usage is TRBV6-5 and J usage is TRBJ2-7, with 7 bases identical to TRBD1. The CDR3 is 13 amino acids. Per the germline V gene, CDR1 is MNHEY and CDR2 is SVGAGI. V shed 9 bases, J shed 1 base, and the junction held 6 bases outside the gene matches. CDR3 residues: CASSQGVSYEQYF. The DNA of the CDR3 is TGTGCCAGTTCCCAGGGGGTATCCTACGAGCAGTACTTC.

This chain uses TRBV7-6 with TRBJ2-3; D unresolved. The CDR3 has 16 amino acids. The germline V gene has CDR1 SGHVS and CDR2 FNYEAQ. V lost 1 base and J 0 bases, leaving 11 bases between the germline ends. The DNA for the CDR3 is TGTGCCAGCAGCTTAGATCCGCGGCCTAGCACAGATACGCAGTATTTT. Its translation is CASSLDPRPSTDTQYF.

The CDR3 nucleotides are TGTGCCAGCAAGCTTTCTATGAACACTGAAGCTTTCTTT. Translating gives CASKLSMNTEAFF. V and J are TRBV6-5 and TRBJ1-1; no clear D gene. With 7 bases removed from V and 0 bases from J, the gap between germline ends came to 9 bases. CDR3 length: 13 residues. Germline V CDR1 and CDR2: MNHEY, SVGAGI.